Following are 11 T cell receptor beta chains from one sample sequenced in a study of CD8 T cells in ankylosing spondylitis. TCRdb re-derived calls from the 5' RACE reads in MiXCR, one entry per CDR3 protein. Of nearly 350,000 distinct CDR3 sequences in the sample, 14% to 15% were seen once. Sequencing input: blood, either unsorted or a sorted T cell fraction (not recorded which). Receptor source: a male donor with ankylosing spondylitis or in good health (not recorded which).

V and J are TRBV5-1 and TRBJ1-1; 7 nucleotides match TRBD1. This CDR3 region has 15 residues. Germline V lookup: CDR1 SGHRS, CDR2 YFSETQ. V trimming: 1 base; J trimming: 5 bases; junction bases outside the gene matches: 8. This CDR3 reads CASSLTSDRATEAFF. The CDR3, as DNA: TGCGCCAGCAGCTTGACCTCAGACAGGGCGACTGAAGCTTTCTTT.

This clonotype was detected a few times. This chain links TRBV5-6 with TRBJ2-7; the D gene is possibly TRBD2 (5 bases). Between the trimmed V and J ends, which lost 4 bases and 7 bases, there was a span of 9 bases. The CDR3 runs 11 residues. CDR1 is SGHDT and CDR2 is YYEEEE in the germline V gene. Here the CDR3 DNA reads TGTGCCAGCAGCCGATGGGAGGAGCAGTACTTC. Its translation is CASSRWEEQYF.

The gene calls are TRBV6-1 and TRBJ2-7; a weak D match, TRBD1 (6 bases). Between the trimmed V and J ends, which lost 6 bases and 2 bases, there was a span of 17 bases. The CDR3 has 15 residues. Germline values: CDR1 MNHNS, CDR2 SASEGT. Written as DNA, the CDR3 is TGTGCCAGCAGGCCCGAGGGGGTACCAACCTACGAGCAGTACTTC. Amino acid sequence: CASRPEGVPTYEQYF.

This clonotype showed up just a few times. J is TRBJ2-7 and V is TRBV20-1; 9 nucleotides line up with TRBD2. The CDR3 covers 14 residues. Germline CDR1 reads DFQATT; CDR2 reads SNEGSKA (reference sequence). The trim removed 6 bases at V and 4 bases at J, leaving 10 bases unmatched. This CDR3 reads CSALLSGRKYEQYF. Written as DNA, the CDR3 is TGCAGTGCCCTACTTAGCGGGAGAAAGTACGAGCAGTACTTC.

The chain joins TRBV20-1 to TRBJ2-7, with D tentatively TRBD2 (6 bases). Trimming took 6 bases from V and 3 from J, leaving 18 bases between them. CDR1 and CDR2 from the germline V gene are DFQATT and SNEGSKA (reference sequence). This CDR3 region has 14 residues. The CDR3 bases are TGCAGTGCCGAGGTTAGCGGAGACCTCTACGAGCAGTACTTC. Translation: CSAEVSGDLYEQYF.

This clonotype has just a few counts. The CDR3 DNA sequence: TGTGCCATCAGTGAGTCAGGGTCATCTAGCACAGATACGCAGTATTTT. Encoded protein: CAISESGSSSTDTQYF. The rearrangement uses TRBV10-3 and TRBJ2-3; D ambiguous. The V gene's germline CDR1 is ENHRY and CDR2 SYGVKD. Trimming pared 0 bases from V and 0 bases from J, leaving 10 bases between. The CDR3 has 16 residues.

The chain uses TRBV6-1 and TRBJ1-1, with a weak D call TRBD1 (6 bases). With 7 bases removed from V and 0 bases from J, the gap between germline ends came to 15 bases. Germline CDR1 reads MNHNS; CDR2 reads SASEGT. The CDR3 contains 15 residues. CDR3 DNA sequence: TGTGCCAGCACCCCGGCGGGGACACTGAACACTGAAGCTTTCTTT. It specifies CASTPAGTLNTEAFF.

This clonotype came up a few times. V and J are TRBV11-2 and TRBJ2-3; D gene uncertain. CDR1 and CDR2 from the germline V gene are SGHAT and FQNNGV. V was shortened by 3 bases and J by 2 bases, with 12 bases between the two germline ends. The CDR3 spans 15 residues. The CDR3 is CASSLGSPYTDTQYF. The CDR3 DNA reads TGTGCCAGCAGCTTGGGCTCCCCGTACACAGATACGCAGTATTTT.

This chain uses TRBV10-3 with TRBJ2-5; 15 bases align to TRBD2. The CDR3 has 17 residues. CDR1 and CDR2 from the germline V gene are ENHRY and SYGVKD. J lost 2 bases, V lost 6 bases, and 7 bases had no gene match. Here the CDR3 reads CAIREGLAGGRQETQYF. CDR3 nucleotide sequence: TGTGCCATCAGGGAGGGACTAGCGGGAGGAAGGCAAGAGACCCAGTACTTC.

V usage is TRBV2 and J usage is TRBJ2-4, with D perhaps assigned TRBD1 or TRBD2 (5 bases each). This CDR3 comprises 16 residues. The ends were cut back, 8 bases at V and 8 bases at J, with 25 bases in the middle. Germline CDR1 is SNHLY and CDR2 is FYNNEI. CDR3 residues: CASQLRTGTLGDIQYF. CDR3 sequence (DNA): TGTGCCAGCCAACTTCGTACCGGGACCCTCGGGGACATTCAGTACTTC.

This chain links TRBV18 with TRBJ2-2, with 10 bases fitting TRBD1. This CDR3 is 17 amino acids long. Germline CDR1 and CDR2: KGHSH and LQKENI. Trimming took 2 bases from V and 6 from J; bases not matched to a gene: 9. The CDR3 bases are TGTGCCAGCTCACCAGTGCGGGACAGGGGACTATCCGGGGAGCTGTTTTTT. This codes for CASSPVRDRGLSGELFF.